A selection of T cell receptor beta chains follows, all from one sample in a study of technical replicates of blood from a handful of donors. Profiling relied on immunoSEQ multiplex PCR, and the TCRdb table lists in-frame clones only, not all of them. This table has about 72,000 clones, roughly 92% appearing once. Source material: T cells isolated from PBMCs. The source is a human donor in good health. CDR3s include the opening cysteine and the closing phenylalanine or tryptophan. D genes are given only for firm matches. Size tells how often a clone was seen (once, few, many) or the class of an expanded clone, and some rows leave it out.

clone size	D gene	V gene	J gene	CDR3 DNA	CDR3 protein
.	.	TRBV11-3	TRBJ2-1	TGTGCCAGCAGCTTAGATACTAATCCCCTCCGTGGGCAGTTCTTC	CASSLDTNPLRGQFF
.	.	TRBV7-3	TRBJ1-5	TGTGCCAGCAGCTTATTAGGACATTGCAATCAGCCCCAGCATTTT	CASSLLGHCNQPQHF
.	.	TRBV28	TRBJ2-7	TGTGCCAGCAGTTTACAAGGGGCCTCCTACGAGCAGTACTTC	CASSLQGASYEQYF
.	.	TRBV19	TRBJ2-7	TGTGCCAGTAGTACGAGTGTGGCCTACGAGCAGTACTTC	CASSTSVAYEQYF
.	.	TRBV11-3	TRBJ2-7	TGTGCCAGCAGCTTAAATCCGGACAGTTCCTACGAGCAGTACTTC	CASSLNPDSSYEQYF
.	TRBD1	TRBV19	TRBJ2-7	TGTGCCAGTAGTACGGGCGGGACAGGGAACTACGAGCAGTACTTC	CASSTGGTGNYEQYF
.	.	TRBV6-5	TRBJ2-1	TGTGCCAGCAGTTACTTGGGAGAGGCCTACAATGAGCAGTTCTTC	CASSYLGEAYNEQFF
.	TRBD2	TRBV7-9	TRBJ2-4	TGTGCCAGCAGCCGAGCGGGAGGGGCCAAAAACATTCAGTACTTC	CASSRAGGAKNIQYF
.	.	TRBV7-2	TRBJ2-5	TGTGCCAGCGCCTTCAGCGGGACAAAAGAGACCCAGTACTTC	CASAFSGTKETQYF
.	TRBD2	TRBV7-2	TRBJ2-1	TGTGCCAGCAGCCAAGCGGGAGCTGACTACAATGAGCAGTTCTTC	CASSQAGADYNEQFF
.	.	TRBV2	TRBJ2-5	TGTGCCAGCAGTGATTATACTAGGACAGAGACCCAGTACTTC	CASSDYTRTETQYF
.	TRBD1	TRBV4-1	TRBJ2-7	TGCGCCAGCAGCCAAACGACAGGGGGGAACTACGAGCAGTACTTC	CASSQTTGGNYEQYF
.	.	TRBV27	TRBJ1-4	TGTGCCAGCAGTGGATGGGGGGATAATGAAAAACTGTTTTTT	CASSGWGDNEKLFF
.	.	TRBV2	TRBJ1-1	TGTGCCAGCAGTGGCAGGGGCCGGGACACTGAAGCTTTCTTT	CASSGRGRDTEAFF
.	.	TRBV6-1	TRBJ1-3	TGTGCCAGCAGCGCGGGGGGGGCCGGAAACACCATATATTTT	CASSAGGAGNTIYF
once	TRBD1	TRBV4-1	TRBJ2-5	TGCGCCAGCAGCCGTATCGGACAGGGCGAGACCCAGTACTTC	CASSRIGQGETQYF
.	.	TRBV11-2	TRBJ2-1	TGTGCCAGCAGCCCGCAGACTCTGTACAATGAGCAGTTCTTC	CASSPQTLYNEQFF
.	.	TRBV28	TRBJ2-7	TGTGCCAGCGGACGGCAGGGGACAACTTACGAGCAGTACTTC	CASGRQGTTYEQYF
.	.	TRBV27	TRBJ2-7	TGTGCCAGCAGTCCAACTAGTAACTTGGACGAGCAGTACTTC	CASSPTSNLDEQYF
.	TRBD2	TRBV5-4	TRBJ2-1	TGTGCCAGCAGCTCAATACTAGCGGGGGAAAGCTATGAGCAGTTCTTC	CASSSILAGESYEQFF
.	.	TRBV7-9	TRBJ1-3	TGTGCCAGCAGCTTAGGTGGCACTGGAAACACCATATATTTT	CASSLGGTGNTIYF
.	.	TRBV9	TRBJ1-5	TGTGCCAGCAGTGGCACAGGGAGCCCTAATCAGCCCCAGCATTTT	CASSGTGSPNQPQHF
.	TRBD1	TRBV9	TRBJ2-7	TGTGCCAGCAGCGCCGGGACAGGGATCAACGAGCAGTACTTC	CASSAGTGINEQYF
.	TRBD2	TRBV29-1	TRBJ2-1	TGCAGCGTCCTTTTGACTAGCCGGAGGCAGTTCTTC	CSVLLTSRRQFF
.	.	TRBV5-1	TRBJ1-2	TGCGCCAGCAGCTTGGACAGGGCCGGCTACACCTTC	CASSLDRAGYTF
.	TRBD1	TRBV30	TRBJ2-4	TGTGCCTGGAGTGAGGGACAGGGCATTCAGTACTTC	CAWSEGQGIQYF
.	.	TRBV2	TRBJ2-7	TGTGCCAGCATTGGGATAGCGGCCTTTACCTACGAGCAGTACTTC	CASIGIAAFTYEQYF
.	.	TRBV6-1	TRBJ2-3	TGTGCCAGCAGTGAAGCTACGGGCGGGAGCACAGATACGCAGTATTTT	CASSEATGGSTDTQYF